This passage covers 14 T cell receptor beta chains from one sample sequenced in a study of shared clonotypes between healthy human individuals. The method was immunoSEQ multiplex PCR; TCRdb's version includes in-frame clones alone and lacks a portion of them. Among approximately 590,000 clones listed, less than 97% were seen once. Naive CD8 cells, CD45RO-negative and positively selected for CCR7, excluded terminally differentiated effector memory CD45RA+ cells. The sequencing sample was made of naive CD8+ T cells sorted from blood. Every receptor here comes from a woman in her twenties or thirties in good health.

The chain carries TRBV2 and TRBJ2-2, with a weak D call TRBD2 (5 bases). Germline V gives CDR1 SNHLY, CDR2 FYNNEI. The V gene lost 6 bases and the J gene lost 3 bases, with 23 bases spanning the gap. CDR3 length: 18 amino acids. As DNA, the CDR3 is TGTGCCAGCAGGAACGCCCTGGCGGGCCCCGACGACACCGGGGAGCTGTTTTTT. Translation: CASRNALAGPDDTGELFF. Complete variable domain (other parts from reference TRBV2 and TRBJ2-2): EPEVTQTPSHQVTQMGQEVILRCVPISNHLYFYWYRQILGQKVEFLVSFYNNEISEKSEIFDDQFSVERPDGSNFTLKIRSTKLEDSAMYFCASRNALAGPDDTGELFFGEGSRLTVL.

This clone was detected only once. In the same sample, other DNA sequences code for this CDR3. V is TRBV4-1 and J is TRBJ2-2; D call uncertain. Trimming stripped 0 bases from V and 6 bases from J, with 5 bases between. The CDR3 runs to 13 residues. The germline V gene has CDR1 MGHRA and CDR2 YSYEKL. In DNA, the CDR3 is TGCGCCAGCAGCCAAGATGGGTCCGGGGAGCTGTTTTTT. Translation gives CASSQDGSGELFF.

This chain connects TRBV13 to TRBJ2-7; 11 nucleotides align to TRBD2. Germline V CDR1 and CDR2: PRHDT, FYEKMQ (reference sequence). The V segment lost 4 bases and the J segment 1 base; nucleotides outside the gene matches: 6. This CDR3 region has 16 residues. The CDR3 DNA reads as TGTGCCAGCAGCTCAATGGGACTAGCGGTTTCCTACGAGCAGTACTTC. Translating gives CASSSMGLAVSYEQYF.

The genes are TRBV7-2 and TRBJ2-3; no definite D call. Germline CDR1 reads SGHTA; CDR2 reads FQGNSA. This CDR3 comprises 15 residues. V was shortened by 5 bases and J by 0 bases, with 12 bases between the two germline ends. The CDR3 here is CASSRGRASTDTQYF. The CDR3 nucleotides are TGTGCCAGCAGCCGTGGGCGAGCTAGCACAGATACGCAGTATTTT.

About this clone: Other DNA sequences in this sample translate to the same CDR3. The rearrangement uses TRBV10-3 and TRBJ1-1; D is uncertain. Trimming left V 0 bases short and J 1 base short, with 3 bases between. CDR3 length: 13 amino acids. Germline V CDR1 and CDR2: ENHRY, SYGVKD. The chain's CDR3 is CAISESQNTEAFF. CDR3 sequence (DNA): TGTGCCATCAGTGAGTCTCAGAACACTGAAGCTTTCTTT.

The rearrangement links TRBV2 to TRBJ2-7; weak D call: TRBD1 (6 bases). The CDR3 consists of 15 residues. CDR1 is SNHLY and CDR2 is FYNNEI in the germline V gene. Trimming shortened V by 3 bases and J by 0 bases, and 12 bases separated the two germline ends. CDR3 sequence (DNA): TGTGCCAGCAGTGATAAGACAGGCCGCTCCTACGAGCAGTACTTC. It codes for CASSDKTGRSYEQYF.

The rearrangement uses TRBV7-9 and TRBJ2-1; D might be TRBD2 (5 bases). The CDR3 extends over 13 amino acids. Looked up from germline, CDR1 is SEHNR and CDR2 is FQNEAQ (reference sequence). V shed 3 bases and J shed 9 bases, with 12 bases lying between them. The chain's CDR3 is CASSFTSRGEQFF. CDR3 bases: TGTGCCAGCAGCTTTACTAGTCGGGGTGAGCAGTTCTTC.

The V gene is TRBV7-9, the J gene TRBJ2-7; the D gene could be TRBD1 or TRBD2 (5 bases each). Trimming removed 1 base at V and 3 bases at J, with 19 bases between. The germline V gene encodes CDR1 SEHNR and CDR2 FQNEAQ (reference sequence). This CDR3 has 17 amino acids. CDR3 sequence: CASSLGRDHSGNYEQYF. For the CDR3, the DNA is TGTGCCAGCAGCTTAGGCAGGGACCATTCCGGGAACTACGAGCAGTACTTC.

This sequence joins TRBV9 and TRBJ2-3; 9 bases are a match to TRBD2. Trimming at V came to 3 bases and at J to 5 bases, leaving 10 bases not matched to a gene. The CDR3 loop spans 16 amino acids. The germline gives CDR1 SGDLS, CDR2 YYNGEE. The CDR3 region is CASSAAGGQRGDTQYF. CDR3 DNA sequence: TGTGCCAGCAGCGCGGCGGGAGGGCAAAGGGGAGATACGCAGTATTTT.

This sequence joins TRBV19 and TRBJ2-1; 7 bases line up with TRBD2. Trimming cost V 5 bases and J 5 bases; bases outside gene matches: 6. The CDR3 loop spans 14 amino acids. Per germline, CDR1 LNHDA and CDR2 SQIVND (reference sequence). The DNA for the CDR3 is TGTGCCAGTAGTTGGGCGGGAGTAAACAATGAGCAGTTCTTC. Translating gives CASSWAGVNNEQFF.

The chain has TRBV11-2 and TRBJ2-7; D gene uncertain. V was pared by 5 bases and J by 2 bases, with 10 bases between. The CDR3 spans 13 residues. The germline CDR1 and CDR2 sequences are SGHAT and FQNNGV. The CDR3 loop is CASSPGFAYEQYF. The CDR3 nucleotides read TGTGCCAGCAGCCCCGGGTTCGCCTACGAGCAGTACTTC.

In nucleotides, the CDR3 is TGTGCCATTGAGGCGACGGACACCTACGAGCAGTACTTC. Translating gives CAIEATDTYEQYF. V is TRBV10-3 and J is TRBJ2-7, with D perhaps TRBD1 (5 bases). V lost 9 bases and J lost 2, with 14 bases in between. In germline, CDR1 is ENHRY, CDR2 SYGVKD. The CDR3 runs to 13 residues.

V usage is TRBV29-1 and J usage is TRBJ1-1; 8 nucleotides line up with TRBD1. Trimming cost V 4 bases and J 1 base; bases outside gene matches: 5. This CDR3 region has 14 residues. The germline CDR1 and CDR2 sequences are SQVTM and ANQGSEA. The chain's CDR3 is CSVVPDRGNTEAFF. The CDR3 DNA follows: TGCAGCGTTGTCCCAGACAGGGGGAACACTGAAGCTTTCTTT.

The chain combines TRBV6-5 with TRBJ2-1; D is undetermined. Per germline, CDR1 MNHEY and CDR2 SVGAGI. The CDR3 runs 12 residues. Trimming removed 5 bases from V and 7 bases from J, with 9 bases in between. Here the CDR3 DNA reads TGTGCCAGCAGTCCGACTCTTAATGAGCAGTTCTTC. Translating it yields CASSPTLNEQFF.